This TCR beta chain is drawn from a study of CD8 T cells in Susac syndrome. CD8+ and CD4+ T cells from blood underwent TCR beta sequencing, which was carried out in a high-throughput format. Treatment-naive patients with stable or active relapsing-remitting disease were the multiple sclerosis controls. TEMRA cells were FACS-enriched, unlike CD8+ and CD4+ T cells, which were negatively isolated. RNA amounts of 0.5 to 1 ug underwent reverse transcription with random hexamers. A multiplex approach, immunoSEQ multiplex PCR, amplified TCR beta CDR3 across 54 Vbeta and 13 Jbeta. TCRdb processed the immunoSEQ multiplex PCR reads anew with MiXCR; each CDR3 protein has one entry. This sample has about 180,000 distinct CDR3 sequences, with almost 96% found just once. The CDR3 is 14 residues long. CDR1 and CDR2 (germline): SGHRS, YFSETQ. V was cut by 3 bases and J by 8 bases, with 17 bases left in between.

This chain connects TRBV5-1 to TRBJ1-2; TRBD1 might be the D (5 bases). The sequencing sample was made of CD4+ T cells from PBMCs. The TCR originated in a human donor with multiple sclerosis. Here the CDR3 DNA reads TGCGCCAGCAGCTCCCGAGGGGAAACGGGCGGCTACACCTTC. Protein product: CASSSRGETGGYTF. The variable domain in full, completed from reference TRBV5-1 and TRBJ1-2, reads KAGVTQTPRYLIKTRGQQVTLSCSPISGHRSVSWYQQTPGQGLQFLFEYFSETQRNKGNFPGRFSGRQFSNSRSEMNVSTLELGDSALYLCASSSRGETGGYTFGSGTRLTVV.